These T cell receptor beta chains were read from a single sample in a study of blood T cell repertoires in COVID-19. Clones were read by immunoSEQ multiplex PCR, and TCRdb kept only the in-frame ones, dropping some. The table shows some 130,000 clones, with roughly 89% occurring only once. Sequencing was performed on peripheral blood. Receptor source: a man in his 60s with COVID-19, enrolled during active disease. Each CDR3 is given with its conserved first and last residue. The D gene is left open where the match is weak. A row's size may be missing; if present it is once, few, many or a size class.

NA TRBD1 TRBJ1-4 16 TRBV5-4 CASSIQGALNNEKLFF TGTGCCAGCAGCATCCAGGGGGCGCTAAATAATGAAAAACTGTTTTTT
NA TRBD1 TRBJ1-5 14 TRBV2 CASSPTGRNQPQHF TGTGCCAGCAGTCCGACAGGGCGCAATCAGCCCCAGCATTTT
once NA TRBJ1-2 14 TRBV28 CASRTPLRGYGYTF TGTGCCAGCAGAACGCCTCTCCGGGGCTATGGCTACACCTTC
NA NA TRBJ2-5 13 TRBV7-2 CASSPDVQETQYF TGTGCCAGCAGCCCTGATGTCCAGGAGACCCAGTACTTC
NA TRBD2 TRBJ2-5 17 TRBV4-2 CASSQEGILGGGETQYF TGTGCCAGCAGCCAAGAAGGAATATTGGGGGGGGGAGAGACCCAGTACTTC
NA TRBD2 TRBJ2-1 18 TRBV6-1 CASSERTSGGSSYNEQFF TGTGCCAGCAGTGAAAGGACTAGCGGGGGCAGCTCCTACAATGAGCAGTTCTTC
NA TRBD1 TRBJ1-4 16 TRBV6-2/TRBV6-3 CASSYSGQGTNEKLFF TGTGCCAGCAGTTACTCGGGACAGGGCACTAATGAAAAACTGTTTTTT
NA NA TRBJ1-1 16 TRBV18 CASSLTNTRANTEAFF TGTGCCAGCTCACTTACTAACACCAGGGCCAACACTGAAGCTTTCTTT
NA NA TRBJ2-1 14 TRBV3-1/TRBV3-2 CASSPIASYNEQFF TGTGCCAGCAGCCCAATAGCATCCTACAATGAGCAGTTCTTC
NA TRBD1 TRBJ2-7 17 TRBV6-1 CASSAIPGGLHPGEQYF TGTGCCAGCAGTGCCATACCAGGGGGCCTCCACCCTGGCGAGCAGTACTTC
NA NA TRBJ1-1 13 TRBV12-5 CASGTDSYTEAFF TGTGCTAGTGGTACCGACAGTTACACTGAAGCTTTCTTT
NA TRBD1 TRBJ1-5 14 TRBV30 CAWSKRQGQGPQHF TGTGCCTGGAGTAAAAGACAGGGCCAAGGGCCCCAGCATTTT
NA TRBD1 TRBJ2-2 16 TRBV7-6 CASSSSGTVLTGELFF TGTGCCAGCAGCTCCTCCGGGACAGTACTCACCGGGGAGCTGTTTTTT
NA NA TRBJ2-1 15 TRBV5-1 CASSLVRTNYNEQFF TGCGCCAGCAGCTTGGTGCGGACTAATTACAATGAGCAGTTCTTC
NA NA TRBJ1-1 13 TRBV6-5 CASRRRRNTEAFF TGTGCCAGCAGAAGGAGAAGGAACACTGAAGCTTTCTTT
NA TRBD1 TRBJ2-3 16 TRBV4-3 CASSVNRGSGTDTQYF TGCGCCAGCAGCGTTAACAGGGGCAGCGGCACAGATACGCAGTATTTT
few TRBD1 TRBJ1-2 13 TRBV10-3 CASLQGFSYGYTF TGTGCCTCCTTACAGGGGTTCAGCTATGGCTACACCTTC
NA NA TRBJ2-3 12 TRBV30 CAWGRDTDTQYF TGTGCCTGGGGCCGGGACACAGATACGCAGTATTTT
NA TRBD1 TRBJ1-2 14 TRBV7-3 CASSRTGGIYGYTF TGTGCCAGCAGCCGGACAGGGGGCATCTATGGCTACACCTTC
NA NA TRBJ1-1 14 TRBV4-2 CASSQVRGYTEAFF TGTGCCAGCAGCCAAGTCAGGGGCTACACTGAAGCTTTCTTT
NA TRBD1 TRBJ1-2 18 TRBV3-1/TRBV3-2 CASSQSETGASFYYGYTF TGTGCCAGCAGCCAAAGTGAAACAGGGGCCTCATTTTACTATGGCTACACCTTC
NA TRBD1 TRBJ1-2 14 TRBV5-1 CASSLTGEPAGYTF TGCGCCAGCAGCTTGACAGGGGAACCCGCTGGCTACACCTTC
NA TRBD1 TRBJ2-7 14 TRBV7-9 CASSFLTGGYEQYF TGTGCCAGCAGCTTCCTGACAGGGGGCTACGAGCAGTACTTC
NA TRBD1 TRBJ1-6 15 TRBV5-4 CASTLQGTDNSPLHF TGTGCCAGCACCTTACAGGGGACGGATAATTCACCCCTCCACTTT
NA NA TRBJ1-2 15 TRBV7-8 CASSLNPWAGYGYTF TGTGCCAGCAGCTTAAATCCCTGGGCAGGCTATGGCTACACCTTC
NA TRBD1 TRBJ2-7 22 TRBV6-7 CASSGGHDPIGQGPFAIYEQYF TGTGCCAGCAGTGGCGGCCACGATCCCATTGGACAGGGGCCCTTCGCGATCTACGAGCAGTACTTC
NA TRBD2 TRBJ2-4 13 TRBV7-2 CASSLGLAGGKYF TGTGCCAGCAGCTTGGGACTAGCGGGGGGGAAGTACTTC
NA NA TRBJ2-5 15 TRBV9 CASSPRGGSGETQYF TGTGCCAGCAGCCCCCGAGGGGGATCAGGGGAGACCCAGTACTTC
once TRBD1 TRBJ2-7 13 TRBV6-6 CASTYRGNYEQYF TGTGCCAGCACTTACAGGGGAAACTACGAGCAGTACTTC
NA TRBD1 TRBJ1-2 19 TRBV14 CASSQEILWAGGFGYGYTF TGTGCCAGCAGCCAAGAGATCTTATGGGCAGGGGGCTTCGGCTATGGCTACACCTTC
once NA TRBJ1-6 15 TRBV7-8 CASSLGAGVRYPLHF TGTGCCAGCAGCCTCGGAGCCGGGGTTCGCTATCCCCTCCACTTT
NA TRBD1 TRBJ1-2 14 TRBV6-5 CASRGTGTNYGYTF TGTGCCAGCAGGGGGACAGGGACGAACTATGGCTACACCTTC
NA TRBD1 TRBJ1-2 15 TRBV14 CASSQRQGSIYGYTF TGTGCCAGCAGCCAAAGACAGGGATCCATCTATGGCTACACCTTC
once NA TRBJ2-5 15 TRBV11-1 CASSLVRGGGGTQYF TGTGCCAGCAGCTTAGTGAGGGGGGGAGGCGGGACCCAGTACTTC
NA NA TRBJ1-6 15 TRBV4-2 CASSQAQSQGSPLHF TGTGCCAGCAGCCAAGCACAGAGCCAGGGTTCACCCCTCCACTTT
NA TRBD1 TRBJ1-1 14 TRBV7-9 CASSAGQGVTEAFF TGTGCCAGCAGCGCGGGACAGGGGGTCACTGAAGCTTTCTTT
NA TRBD2 TRBJ2-7 12 TRBV29-1 CSVETGGYEQYF TGCAGCGTTGAAACGGGGGGCTACGAGCAGTACTTC
NA NA TRBJ2-7 14 TRBV19 CASSEDSSSYEQYF TGTGCCAGTAGTGAAGACAGCTCCTCCTACGAGCAGTACTTC
NA NA TRBJ1-3 13 TRBV6-6 CASSSPTGNTIYF TGTGCCAGCAGTTCCCCCACTGGAAACACCATATATTTT
NA NA TRBJ1-4 17 TRBV9 CASSVRQILATNEKLFF TGTGCCAGCAGCGTCCGACAGATTCTTGCAACTAATGAAAAACTGTTTTTT
NA TRBD1 TRBJ1-2 13 TRBV28 CASSADRSNGYTF TGTGCCAGCAGTGCGGACAGGAGTAATGGCTACACCTTC
NA TRBD1 TRBJ1-6 17 TRBV18 CASSPLPRTGNNSPLHF TGTGCCAGCTCACCTTTACCCAGGACAGGGAATAATTCACCCCTCCACTTT
NA NA TRBJ2-3 13 TRBV11-2 CASSLDYRDTQYF TGTGCCAGCAGCTTAGACTACAGAGATACGCAGTATTTT
NA NA TRBJ1-6 14 TRBV9 CASSVAGENTPLHF TGTGCCAGCAGCGTAGCGGGGGAGAATACACCCCTCCACTTT
NA TRBD1 TRBJ1-6 14 TRBV9 CASSGQGRSSPLHF TGTGCCAGCAGCGGACAGGGTCGCTCCTCACCCCTCCACTTT
NA NA TRBJ1-6 14 TRBV7-2 CASSPRVRDSPLHF TGTGCCAGCAGCCCGCGGGTCCGGGATTCACCCCTCCACTTT
few NA TRBJ1-6 15 TRBV6-5 CASIGGQGYNSPLHF TGTGCCAGCATCGGGGGGCAGGGCTATAATTCACCCCTCCACTTT
NA TRBD1 TRBJ1-6 14 TRBV6-5 CASSRGVYNPPLHF TGTGCCAGCAGCAGGGGGGTATATAATCCACCCCTCCACTTT
NA NA TRBJ2-6 20 TRBV7-8 CASSPRAVQGGVSGANVLTF TGTGCCAGCAGCCCCCGGGCGGTACAGGGTGGGGTCTCTGGGGCCAACGTCCTGACTTTC
NA NA TRBJ1-1 19 TRBV5-1 CASSSQGFLGGEWNTEAFF TGCGCCAGCAGCTCGCAAGGCTTCCTGGGTGGGGAGTGGAACACTGAAGCTTTCTTT
NA NA TRBJ1-2 13 TRBV27 CASSLREAYGYTF TGTGCCAGCAGTTTAAGGGAGGCCTATGGCTACACCTTC
NA TRBD1 TRBJ2-5 14 TRBV19 CASRHRDSKETQYF TGTGCCAGTAGACACCGGGACAGTAAAGAGACCCAGTACTTC
NA NA TRBJ2-5 11 TRBV7-2 CASSQQETQYF TGTGCCAGCAGCCAACAAGAGACCCAGTACTTC
NA NA TRBJ1-3 14 TRBV11-3 CASSVTGSGNTIYF TGTGCCAGCAGCGTGACTGGGTCTGGAAACACCATATATTTT
NA NA TRBJ2-7 15 TRBV9 CASSVAGGGFYEQYF TGTGCCAGCAGCGTAGCTGGCGGGGGCTTCTACGAGCAGTACTTC
NA TRBD1 TRBJ1-5 14 TRBV6-5 CASRRQGADQPQHF TGTGCCAGCAGAAGACAGGGAGCGGATCAGCCCCAGCATTTT
once NA TRBJ1-5 14 TRBV6-1 CASSDRVNNQPQHF TGTGCCAGCAGTGACAGGGTTAACAATCAGCCCCAGCATTTT
NA NA TRBJ2-1 13 TRBV2 CASSSDSTSEQFF TGTGCCAGCAGTTCGGACTCGACCTCTGAGCAGTTCTTC
NA TRBD1 TRBJ2-1 12 TRBV7-3 CASSSTGYEQFF TGTGCCAGCAGCTCGACAGGGTATGAGCAGTTCTTC